This T cell receptor (beta chain) came from a study of blood T cell repertoires in COVID-19. Germline trimming cut 4 bases from V and 1 base from J; bases unmatched to any gene: 5. This CDR3 contains 16 residues. Germline CDR1 MGHRA, CDR2 YSYEKL. Sequencing was performed with immunoSEQ multiplex PCR; in TCRdb, only in-frame clones are kept and a portion is missing. The sample includes around 140,000 clones, 70% to 90% of them seen just once. Source material: peripheral blood. The TCR originated in a man between 50 and 59 years old with acute or convalescent COVID-19. The chain recombines TRBV4-1 with TRBJ2-2; 8 bases are shared with TRBD1. CDR3 in amino acids: CASSRLDRGNTGELFF. The CDR3 DNA follows: TGCGCCAGCAGCCGCCTCGACAGGGGGAACACCGGGGAGCTGTTTTTT.